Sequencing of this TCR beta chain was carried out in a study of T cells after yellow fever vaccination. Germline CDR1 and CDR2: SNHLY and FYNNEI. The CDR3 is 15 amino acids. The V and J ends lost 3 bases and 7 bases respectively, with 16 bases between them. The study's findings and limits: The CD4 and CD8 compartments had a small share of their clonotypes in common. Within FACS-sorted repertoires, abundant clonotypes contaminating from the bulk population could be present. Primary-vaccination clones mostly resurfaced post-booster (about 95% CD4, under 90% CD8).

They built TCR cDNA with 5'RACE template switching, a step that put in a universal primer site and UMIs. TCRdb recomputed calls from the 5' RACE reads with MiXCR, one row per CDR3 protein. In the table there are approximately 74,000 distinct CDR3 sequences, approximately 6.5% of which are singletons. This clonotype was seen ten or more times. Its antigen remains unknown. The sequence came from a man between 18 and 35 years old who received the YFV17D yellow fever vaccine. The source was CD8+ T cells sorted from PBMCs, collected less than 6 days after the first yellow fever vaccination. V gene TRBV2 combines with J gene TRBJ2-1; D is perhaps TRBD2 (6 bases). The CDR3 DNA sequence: TGTGCCAGCAGTGACATAGCGGTCGAGTTGAATGAGCAGTTCTTC. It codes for CASSDIAVELNEQFF. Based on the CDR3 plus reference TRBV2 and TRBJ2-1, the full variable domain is EPEVTQTPSHQVTQMGQEVILRCVPISNHLYFYWYRQILGQKVEFLVSFYNNEISEKSEIFDDQFSVERPDGSNFTLKIRSTKLEDSAMYFCASSDIAVELNEQFFGPGTRLTVL.